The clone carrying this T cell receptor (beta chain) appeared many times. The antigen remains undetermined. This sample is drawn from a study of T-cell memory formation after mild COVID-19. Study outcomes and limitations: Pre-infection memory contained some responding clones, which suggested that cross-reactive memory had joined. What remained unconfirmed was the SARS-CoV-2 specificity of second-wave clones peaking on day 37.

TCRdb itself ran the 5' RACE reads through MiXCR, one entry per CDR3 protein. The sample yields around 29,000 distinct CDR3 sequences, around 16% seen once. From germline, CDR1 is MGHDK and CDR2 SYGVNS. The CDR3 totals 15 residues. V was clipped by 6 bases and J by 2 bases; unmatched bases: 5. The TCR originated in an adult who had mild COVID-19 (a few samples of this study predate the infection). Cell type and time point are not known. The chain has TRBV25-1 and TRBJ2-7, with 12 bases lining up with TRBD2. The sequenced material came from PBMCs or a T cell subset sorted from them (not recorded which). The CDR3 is CASRPGLAGPYEQYF. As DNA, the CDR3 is TGTGCCAGCAGACCGGGACTAGCGGGTCCCTACGAGCAGTACTTC.